The source of this TCR beta chain is a study of regulatory T cells in long-lasting Graves disease. Noted time point: persistent/refractory GD, antithyroid drugs over 5 years with positive TRAb. Generation of the TCR library employed RNA extracted from PBMCs. Graves' disease diagnosis was established per American Thyroid Association guidelines. Study-wide results and limits: Possibly, too few samples lowered accuracy. Repertoires from persistent disease leaned toward TRBV28, TRBJ1-2 and TRBJ2-5.

V shed 10 bases and J 6 bases; nucleotides not matched to a gene: 7. CDR1 and CDR2 from the germline V gene are ENHRY and SYGVKD. This CDR3 region has 12 residues. Comments on this clonotype: Its antigen remains unidentified.

TCR beta libraries were built with iRepertoire HTBI primers and Arm-PCR of CDR3 regions. Source study methods: Analysis of the samples identified roughly 62 TRBV and around 13 TRBJ segments. TCRdb called the multiplex PCR reads again in MiXCR, with one record for every CDR3 protein. The V and J calls were determined by TCRdb, not by the authors. Of approximately 290,000 distinct CDR3 sequences in the sample, 22% were seen once. The chain combines TRBV10-3 with TRBJ2-7; 9 nucleotides line up with TRBD2. The sequence derives from a female donor with Graves disease. This material consisted of peripheral blood mononuclear cells (PBMCs), taken when the disease was refractory, from a patient treated with antithyroid drugs. This chain's CDR3 is CATSIAGVEQYF. DNA for the CDR3: TGTGCCACTTCAATAGCGGGAGTCGAGCAGTACTTC.